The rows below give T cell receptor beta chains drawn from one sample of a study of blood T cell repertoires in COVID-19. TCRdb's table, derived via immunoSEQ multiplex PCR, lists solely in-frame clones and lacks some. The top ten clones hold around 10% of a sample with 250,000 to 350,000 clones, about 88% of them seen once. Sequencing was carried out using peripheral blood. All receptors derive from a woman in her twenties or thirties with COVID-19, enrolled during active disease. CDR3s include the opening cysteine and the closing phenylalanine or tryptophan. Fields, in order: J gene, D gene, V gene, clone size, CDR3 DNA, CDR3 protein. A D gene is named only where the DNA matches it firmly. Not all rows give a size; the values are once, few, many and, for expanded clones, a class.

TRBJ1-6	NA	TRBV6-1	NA	TGTGCCAGCAGTGAGGCTGGCGGGAATTCACCCCTCCACTTT	CASSEAGGNSPLHF
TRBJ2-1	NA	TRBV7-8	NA	TGTGCCAGCAGCATACTAGTAGCCGAGCAGTTCTTC	CASSILVAEQFF
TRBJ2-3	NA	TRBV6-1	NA	TGTGCCAGCAGTGAACAAGGGGCGTTAACAGATACGCAGTATTTT	CASSEQGALTDTQYF
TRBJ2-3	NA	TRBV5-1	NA	TGCGCCAGCAGCTTGGGGGGAACAGGTGTCGCGTATTTT	CASSLGGTGVAYF
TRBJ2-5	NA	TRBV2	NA	TGTGCCAGCAGTGTCCTTCCCCGGGGGGAGACCCAGTACTTC	CASSVLPRGETQYF
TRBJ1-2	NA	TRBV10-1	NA	TGCGCCAGCAGTCCGCGATCGTTTTACGGCAGACGGGGGGGCTATGGCTACACCTTC	CASSPRSFYGRRGGYGYTF
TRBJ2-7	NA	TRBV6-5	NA	TGTGCCAGCAGCCCGGTCTCCTACGAGCAGTACTTC	CASSPVSYEQYF
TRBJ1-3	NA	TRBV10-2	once	TGCGCCAGCAGTGAGTTGGGACTCGCTGGGAACACCATATATTTT	CASSELGLAGNTIYF
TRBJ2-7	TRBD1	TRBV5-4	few	TGTGCCAGCAGCTTGCCGGGACAGGGGATGCGCGAGCAGTACTTC	CASSLPGQGMREQYF
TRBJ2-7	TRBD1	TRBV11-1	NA	TGTGCCAGCAGCCCGGACAGGGTCTCCTACGAGCAGTACTTC	CASSPDRVSYEQYF
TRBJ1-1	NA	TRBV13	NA	TGTGCCAGCAGCTTAGAGCCTTTGAACACTGAAGCTTTCTTT	CASSLEPLNTEAFF
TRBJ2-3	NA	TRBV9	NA	TGTGCCAGCAGCGTCCAAATCACAGATACGCAGTATTTT	CASSVQITDTQYF
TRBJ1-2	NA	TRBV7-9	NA	TGTGCCAGCAGCTTTGACACGGACTATGGCTACACCTTC	CASSFDTDYGYTF
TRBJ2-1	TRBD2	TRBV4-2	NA	TGTGCCAGCAGCCAGGCTATACTAGCGGGACCTGGGAATGAGCAGTTCTTC	CASSQAILAGPGNEQFF
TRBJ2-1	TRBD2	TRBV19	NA	TGTGCCAGTAGTATAGGGCGGGAGGGCCGTTACAATGAGCAGTTCTTC	CASSIGREGRYNEQFF
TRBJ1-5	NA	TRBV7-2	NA	TGTGCCAGCAGCCCCAGTGAGGGACAGCCCCAGCATTTT	CASSPSEGQPQHF
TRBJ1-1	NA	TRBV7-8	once	TGTGCCAGCAGTTCCACCTGGCAGGGGTACACTGAAGCTTTCTTT	CASSSTWQGYTEAFF
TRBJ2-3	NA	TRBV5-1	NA	TGCGCCAGCAGCTTGGGGACTTTTTCCACAGATACGCAGTATTTT	CASSLGTFSTDTQYF
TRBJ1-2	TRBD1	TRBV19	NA	TGTGCCAGTAGTACAGGGGGCGCAGGCTATGGCTACACCTTC	CASSTGGAGYGYTF
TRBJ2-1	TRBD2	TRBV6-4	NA	TGTGCCAGCAGTGACGGGACTAGCGGGAGTTTTGAGCAGTTCTTC	CASSDGTSGSFEQFF
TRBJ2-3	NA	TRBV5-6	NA	TGTGCCAGCAGACTGGGGCCCTTTAGGGATACGCAGTATTTT	CASRLGPFRDTQYF
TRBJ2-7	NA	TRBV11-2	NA	TGTGCCAGCAGCTTAGTGGCCCTCCCAGCGCCCGAATTCGACTACGAGCAGTACTTC	CASSLVALPAPEFDYEQYF
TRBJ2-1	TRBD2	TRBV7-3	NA	TGTGCCAGCAGCCCGCGAGGCGGGAGTTCGGATGAGCAGTTCTTC	CASSPRGGSSDEQFF
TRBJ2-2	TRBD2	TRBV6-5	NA	TGTGCCAGCAGGACTAGCAACGACGCCGGGGAGCTGTTTTTT	CASRTSNDAGELFF
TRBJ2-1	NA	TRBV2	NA	TGTGCCAGCAGGTATGGAGGGTACAATGAGCAGTTCTTC	CASRYGGYNEQFF
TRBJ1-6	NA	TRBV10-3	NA	TGTGCCATCAGAAGTAGCGCCTATAATTCACCCCTCCACTTT	CAIRSSAYNSPLHF
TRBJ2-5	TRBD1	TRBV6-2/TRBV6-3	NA	TGTGCCAGCAGTGGGACAGGGAAAGAGACCCAGTACTTC	CASSGTGKETQYF
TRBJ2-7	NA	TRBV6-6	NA	TGTGCCAGCAGTCTAGGCGGGTCTTCCTACGAGCAGTACTTC	CASSLGGSSYEQYF
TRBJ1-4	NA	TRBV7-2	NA	TGTGCCAGCAGCTTAGGACAAGCAACTAATGAAAAACTGTTTTTT	CASSLGQATNEKLFF